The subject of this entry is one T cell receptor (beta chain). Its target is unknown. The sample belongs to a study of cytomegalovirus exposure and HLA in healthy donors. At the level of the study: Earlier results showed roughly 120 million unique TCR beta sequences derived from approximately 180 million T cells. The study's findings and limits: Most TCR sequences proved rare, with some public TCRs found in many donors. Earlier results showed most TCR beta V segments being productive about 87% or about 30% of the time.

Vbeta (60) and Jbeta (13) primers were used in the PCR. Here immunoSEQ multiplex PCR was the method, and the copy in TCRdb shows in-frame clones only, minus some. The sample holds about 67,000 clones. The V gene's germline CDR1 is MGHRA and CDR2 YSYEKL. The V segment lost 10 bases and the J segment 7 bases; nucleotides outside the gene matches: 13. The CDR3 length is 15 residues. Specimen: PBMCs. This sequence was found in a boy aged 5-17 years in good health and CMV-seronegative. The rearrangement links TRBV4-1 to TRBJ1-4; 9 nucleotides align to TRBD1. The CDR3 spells CATTGTGSSPEKLFF. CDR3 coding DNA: TGCGCCACAACCGGGACAGGGAGTTCCCCTGAAAAACTGTTTTTT.